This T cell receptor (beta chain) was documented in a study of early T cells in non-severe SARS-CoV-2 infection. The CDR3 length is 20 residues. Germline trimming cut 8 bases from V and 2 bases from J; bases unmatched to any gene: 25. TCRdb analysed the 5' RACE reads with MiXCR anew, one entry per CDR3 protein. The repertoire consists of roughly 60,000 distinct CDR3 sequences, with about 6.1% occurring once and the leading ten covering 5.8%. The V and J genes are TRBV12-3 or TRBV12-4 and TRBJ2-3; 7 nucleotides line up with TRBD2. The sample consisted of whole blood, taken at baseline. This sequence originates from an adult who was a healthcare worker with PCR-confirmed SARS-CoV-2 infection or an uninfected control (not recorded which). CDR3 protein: CASLTGGAGFPSLLTDTQYF. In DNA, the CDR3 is TGTGCCAGCCTTACCGGCGGAGCGGGGTTCCCCTCTCTCCTCACAGATACGCAGTATTTT.